The 8 T cell receptor beta chains presented below share a single source sample, sequenced in a study of shared clonotypes between healthy human individuals. Here immunoSEQ multiplex PCR was the method, and the copy in TCRdb shows in-frame clones only, minus some. The sample lists approximately 1.5 million clones; about 98.5% were seen once. The sequencing sample was made of naive CD4+ T cells sorted from blood. Subset defined: CD45RA+ positively selected. All receptors come from a man aged 25 to 40 in good health.

The J gene is TRBJ2-7, the V gene TRBV18; D perhaps matches TRBD1 (6 bases). CDR1 and CDR2 (germline): KGHSH, LQKENI. The germline V and J ends were trimmed by 4 bases and 3 bases, with 16 bases remaining between them. This CDR3 region has 15 residues. CDR3 in amino acids: CASSLTTGPYYEQYF. The CDR3 region has the DNA TGTGCCAGCTCACTCACGACAGGCCCATACTACGAGCAGTACTTC.

V gene TRBV5-5 combines with J gene TRBJ1-1; 10 nucleotides agree with TRBD1. The germline gives CDR1 SGHKS, CDR2 YYEKEE (reference sequence). This CDR3 is built from 13 residues. V lost 3 bases and J lost 4; bases outside the gene matches: 0. CDR3 loop: CASSWDRGTEAFF. The CDR3 DNA reads as TGTGCCAGCAGCTGGGACAGGGGCACTGAAGCTTTCTTT.

This chain's CDR3 is CASSFVSRDTGELFF. The CDR3 coding sequence is TGTGCCAGCAGCTTCGTATCCCGGGACACCGGGGAGCTGTTTTTT. The rearrangement joins TRBV5-6 to TRBJ2-2; D unclear. Trimming left V 2 bases short and J 3 bases short, with 11 bases between. The CDR3 contains 15 residues. Per germline, CDR1 SGHDT and CDR2 YYEEEE.

The genes are TRBV4-3 and TRBJ2-4, with TRBD1 identical over 7 bases. Germline values: CDR1 LGHNA, CDR2 YSLEER. Trimming took 0 bases from V and 7 from J; bases not matched to a gene: 9. The CDR3 loop spans 16 amino acids. CDR3 nucleotides: TGCGCCAGCAGCCAAGATTCCTGGACAGGAACGAACATTCAGTACTTC. It encodes CASSQDSWTGTNIQYF.

This chain joins TRBV28 and TRBJ2-1, with D hard to call. V gave up 3 bases and J gave up 9 bases, with 9 bases separating them. Germline V gives CDR1 MDHEN, CDR2 SYDVKM. The CDR3 totals 12 residues. The CDR3 DNA is TGTGCCAGCAGTTTCCGGAGTCCTGAGCAGTTCTTC. The encoded protein is CASSFRSPEQFF.

V gene TRBV4-2 combines with J gene TRBJ1-5; D remains ambiguous. Germline CDR1 and CDR2: LGHNA and YNFKEQ. Trimming pared 0 bases from V and 1 base from J, leaving 10 bases between. The CDR3 sequence is 16 residues long. CDR3 in DNA: TGTGCCAGCAGCCAAGACCCAGGAGAGAGCAATCAGCCCCAGCATTTT. Its translation: CASSQDPGESNQPQHF.

The chain joins TRBV7-2 to TRBJ2-5; D may be TRBD2 (6 bases). CDR1 and CDR2 (germline): SGHTA, FQGNSA. This CDR3 is 13 amino acids long. V was trimmed by 1 base and J by 5 bases, leaving 8 bases between them. The CDR3 loop reads CASSLVREETQYF. In DNA form, the CDR3 reads TGTGCCAGCAGCTTAGTTCGGGAGGAGACCCAGTACTTC.

V usage is TRBV19 and J usage is TRBJ2-2; TRBD1 aligns across 7 bases. The ends lost 2 bases at V and 3 bases at J; junction bases unmatched: 3. This CDR3 region has 15 residues. Per the germline V gene, CDR1 is LNHDA and CDR2 is SQIVND (reference sequence). The CDR3 DNA reads as TGTGCCAGTAGTATAACAGGGGCGGACACCGGGGAGCTGTTTTTT. Its protein product is CASSITGADTGELFF.